Listed below are T cell receptor beta chains from one sample, sequenced in a study of chemoradiotherapy in HPV16-positive cancers. Libraries were prepared by immunoSEQ multiplex PCR; TCRdb keeps only in-frame clonotypes and omits some of them. This sample yields approximately 15,000 clones, of which approximately 80% are seen a single time; around 9.6% belongs to the top ten. This sample was gathered from a patient who underwent chemoradiotherapy. The receptors originated from a human donor with HPV-associated anogenital cancer. Each CDR3 is given with its conserved first and last residue. A D gene is named only where the DNA matches it firmly. Not every row has a clone size; where given, it reads once, few, many or a size class.

D	J	length	size	V	DNA	CDR3
NA	TRBJ2-5	13	NA	TRBV6-5	TGTGCCAGCAGTTTACCAGGGCAAGAGACCCAGTACTTC	CASSLPGQETQYF
TRBD1	TRBJ1-2	14	few	TRBV7-2	TGTGCCAGCAGCTTAAAAACGGGACAGAATGGCTACACCTTC	CASSLKTGQNGYTF
TRBD2	TRBJ2-7	15	NA	TRBV6-1	TGTGCCAGCAGTAATAGCGGGGGAGCTACCTACGAGCAGTACTTC	CASSNSGGATYEQYF
NA	TRBJ1-2	16	NA	TRBV28	TGTGCCAGCAGTCATAGGTCCGTCAGTAGACTTCCGAGCTACACCTTC	CASSHRSVSRLPSYTF
TRBD2	TRBJ2-7	15	NA	TRBV5-4	TGTGCCAGCAGCACTGGGACTAGCGGTTTCTACGAGCAGTACTTC	CASSTGTSGFYEQYF
NA	TRBJ1-6	13	few	TRBV7-9	TGTGCCAGCAGCTTAAAAGGGGTAGGACCCCTCCACTTT	CASSLKGVGPLHF
NA	TRBJ1-1	12	NA	TRBV4-2	TGTGCCAGCAGCCAAGATGGGGAATTGGCTTTCTTT	CASSQDGELAFF
TRBD1	TRBJ2-7	14	NA	TRBV7-2	TGTGCCAGCAGACAACAGGGGGCAGGGTACGAGCAGTACTTC	CASRQQGAGYEQYF
NA	TRBJ1-1	12	NA	TRBV19	TGTGCCAGTAGTATTAGCGACACTGAAGCTTTCTTT	CASSISDTEAFF
TRBD1	TRBJ1-4	17	NA	TRBV5-1	TGCGCCAGCAGCTTTCAGGGGGTGACAGGAAGTCGGGAAAAACTGTTTTTT	CASSFQGVTGSREKLFF
TRBD2	TRBJ2-7	17	NA	TRBV2	TGTGCCAGCACCCTCGGGACTAGCGGGGAACCGGCCTACGAGCAGTACTTC	CASTLGTSGEPAYEQYF
TRBD1	TRBJ1-1	15	once	TRBV27	TGTGCCAGCAGTAGGTGGACAGGGAGGGGTACTGAAGCTTTCTTT	CASSRWTGRGTEAFF
NA	TRBJ2-5	17	NA	TRBV5-1	TGCGCCAGCAGCTTGGCGGGATTAACAGGCTACCAAGAGACCCAGTACTTC	CASSLAGLTGYQETQYF
NA	TRBJ2-7	16	NA	TRBV7-9	TGTGCCAGCAGCTTAGAGGCCTCAGCAGTCCCCTACGAGCAGTACTTC	CASSLEASAVPYEQYF
TRBD2	TRBJ2-7	15	NA	TRBV28	TGTGCCAGCACTACTGGGTCTAGCGGGGACTACGAGCAGTACTTC	CASTTGSSGDYEQYF
NA	TRBJ1-3	14	once	TRBV30	TGTGCCTGGAGTAATGCGGGGGGCGGAAACACCATATATTTT	CAWSNAGGGNTIYF
TRBD2	TRBJ2-1	18	NA	TRBV19	TGTGCCAGTAGTTTGGGACTAGCGGGGGGGCCTTGGTACAATGAGCAGTTCTTC	CASSLGLAGGPWYNEQFF
NA	TRBJ1-2	14	NA	TRBV4-1	TGCGCCAGCAGCCATGGCGGCGGGGGCTATGGCTACACCTTC	CASSHGGGGYGYTF
NA	TRBJ2-1	14	few	TRBV11-1	TGTGCCAGCAGCTCCCATACGCTAGTTAGTGAGCAGTTCTTC	CASSSHTLVSEQFF
TRBD2	TRBJ2-6	17	NA	TRBV5-6	TGTGCCAGCAGCTTGGTCGGGGGGGTTTATGGGGCCAACGTCCTGACTTTC	CASSLVGGVYGANVLTF
NA	TRBJ2-2	16	NA	TRBV7-6	TGTGCCAGCAGCTTAGAACCCGGCCGCCAAACCGGGGAGCTGTTTTTT	CASSLEPGRQTGELFF
TRBD2	TRBJ2-3	16	NA	TRBV4-2	TGTGCCAGCAGCCCGGTACTTAGCGGGGGCACAGATACGCAGTATTTT	CASSPVLSGGTDTQYF
TRBD1	TRBJ2-2	15	NA	TRBV18	TGTGCCAGCTCACCAGGACAGGGGGAGACCGGGGAGCTGTTTTTT	CASSPGQGETGELFF
NA	TRBJ1-2	15	NA	TRBV7-2	TGTGCCAGCAGTCCTGCCGGGTATTTGAACTATGGCTACACCTTC	CASSPAGYLNYGYTF
TRBD1	TRBJ1-1	13	few	TRBV6-5	TGTGCCAGCACCGAGACAGGGTACACTGAAGCTTTCTTT	CASTETGYTEAFF
NA	TRBJ1-2	11	once	TRBV30	TGTGCCGGCGACAGTAACTATGGCTACACCTTC	CAGDSNYGYTF
TRBD2	TRBJ2-7	13	NA	TRBV28	TGTGCCAGCAGTTCCGGGACTAGCAGGCAGCAGTACTTC	CASSSGTSRQQYF
NA	TRBJ1-1	15	once	TRBV5-1	TGCGCCAGCAGCTTGGGACAGCAAATGAACACTGAAGCTTTCTTT	CASSLGQQMNTEAFF
NA	TRBJ1-4	13	NA	TRBV6-1	TGTGCCAGCACAGGCAGAAAGATCGAAAAACTGTTTTTT	CASTGRKIEKLFF
TRBD1	TRBJ2-7	14	few	TRBV6-5	TGTGCCAGCAGCACCGCAGGGGGCAGGAACGAGCAGTACTTC	CASSTAGGRNEQYF
NA	TRBJ1-2	16	once	TRBV29-1	TGCAGCGTTGAAGATCAGGGACACCGACAGAACTATGGCTACACCTTC	CSVEDQGHRQNYGYTF
NA	TRBJ2-1	13	NA	TRBV27	TGTGCCAGCAGTATTCCAGGGCGCGATGAGCAGTTCTTC	CASSIPGRDEQFF
NA	TRBJ1-3	15	NA	TRBV5-5	TGTGCCAGCAGCTTCGACATGATGGGCCGGAACACCATATATTTT	CASSFDMMGRNTIYF
TRBD1	TRBJ1-1	13	NA	TRBV5-6	TGTGCCAGCAGCCCCTTACCGGGACAGCAAGCTTTCTTT	CASSPLPGQQAFF
TRBD1	TRBJ1-1	17	NA	TRBV2	TGTGCCAGCAGTGAAATTGACAGGGGGGCGAGGCGCACTGAAGCTTTCTTT	CASSEIDRGARRTEAFF
TRBD1	TRBJ2-7	12	NA	TRBV7-2	TGTGCCAGCAGCACCAGACAGGGTTGGCAGTACTTC	CASSTRQGWQYF
NA	TRBJ1-2	16	NA	TRBV5-4	TGTGCCAGCAGCCCGGGGGACCCGACTGGCTACTATGGCTACACCTTC	CASSPGDPTGYYGYTF
NA	TRBJ1-1	13	NA	TRBV6-1	TGTGCCAGCCTCGGACACCTGAACACTGAAGCTTTCTTT	CASLGHLNTEAFF
TRBD2	TRBJ2-2	18	NA	TRBV5-1	TGCGCCAGCAGCGTCGGACTAGCGGGGGGGCCCTACACCGGGGAGCTGTTTTTT	CASSVGLAGGPYTGELFF
NA	TRBJ1-5	13	few	TRBV2	TGTGCCAGCAGTGACATAACCAATCAGCCCCAGCATTTT	CASSDITNQPQHF
NA	TRBJ2-7	15	NA	TRBV23-1	TGCGCCAGCAGCGTCCCCGAGAGGCAGTGGTACGAGCAGTACTTC	CASSVPERQWYEQYF
NA	TRBJ2-3	12	NA	TRBV7-6	TGTGCCAGCAGCCTCGGCGAAGATACGCAGTATTTT	CASSLGEDTQYF
NA	TRBJ2-3	13	NA	TRBV30	TGTGCCTGGAGTGTAGGGGCCCCGGATACGCAGTATTTT	CAWSVGAPDTQYF
TRBD1	TRBJ2-3	18	NA	TRBV4-3	TGCGCCAGCAGCCAAGATCTCGGGACAGGGGTATGGGGAGATACGCAGTATTTT	CASSQDLGTGVWGDTQYF
NA	TRBJ2-7	13	NA	TRBV4-1	TGCGCCAGCTCGCAGGGCCGCTCCTACGAGCAGTACTTC	CASSQGRSYEQYF
TRBD1	TRBJ2-7	15	NA	TRBV28	TGTGCCAGCAGTCGGCCTGGACAGGGGGCCTACGAGCAGTACTTC	CASSRPGQGAYEQYF
NA	TRBJ1-3	21	NA	TRBV14	TGTGCCAGCAGTCCCCTGGCCCTAGGCAGGCCTGGACTCTACTCTGGAAACACCATATATTTT	CASSPLALGRPGLYSGNTIYF
TRBD1	TRBJ2-7	15	NA	TRBV6-1	TGTGCCAGCAGCCCCGGGACAGGGGGCGGTTACGAGCAGTACTTC	CASSPGTGGGYEQYF
TRBD1	TRBJ2-7	14	NA	TRBV27	TGTGCCAGCAGGGACCGGGACAGAGATTACGAGCAGTACTTC	CASRDRDRDYEQYF
NA	TRBJ1-5	13	NA	TRBV7-2	TGTGCCAGCAGCCCGGGGACTGGTCAGCCCCAGCATTTT	CASSPGTGQPQHF
NA	TRBJ2-7	11	few	TRBV27	TGTGCCAGCAGACGACAGAACGAGCAGTACTTC	CASRRQNEQYF
NA	TRBJ2-7	13	NA	TRBV7-6	TGTGCCAGCAGCTTAGACGGCAACTACGAGCAGTACTTC	CASSLDGNYEQYF
NA	TRBJ2-5	13	NA	TRBV5-1	TGCGCCAGCAGCCTAGGTGGGGGCGAGACCCAGTACTTC	CASSLGGGETQYF
TRBD1	TRBJ1-2	13	few	TRBV7-2	TGTGCCAGCAGCTTAAATCGAGAGGCAGGGGGAACCTTC	CASSLNREAGGTF